The text below deals with one TCR beta chain. Its antigen is not identified. TCRdb itself ran the RT-PCR reads through MiXCR, one entry per CDR3 protein. Here the sample spans about 700,000 distinct CDR3 sequences, about 14% being singletons. This specimen belongs to a study of response to subunit inactivated influenza vaccine. Study-wide results and caveats: Seasonal influenza vaccination, on each occasion, was suggested by the authors to recruit few new T cells.

Germline lookup yields CDR1 WSHSY and CDR2 SAAADI. The CDR3 has 13 residues. V gave up 6 bases and J gave up 5 bases; unmatched junction bases: 4. Specimen: PBMCs from blood, collected around 15 days before vaccination. The TCR comes from a man over 45 who received an inactivated influenza vaccine. The J gene is TRBJ1-1, the V gene TRBV10-2; 9 nucleotides match TRBD1. Here the CDR3 reads CASSHRGLTEAFF. The DNA of the CDR3 is TGCGCCAGCAGCCACAGGGGGCTTACTGAAGCTTTCTTT.